This T cell receptor (beta chain) derives from a study of identical twins. V shed 3 bases and J 3 bases; nucleotides not matched to a gene: 4. In germline, CDR1 is DFQATT, CDR2 SNEGSKA (reference sequence). CDR3 length equals 13 residues. In TCRdb, the 5' RACE reads were re-called with MiXCR into one record per CDR3 protein. The sample lists around 1.7 million distinct CDR3 sequences; less than 35% were seen once. V usage is TRBV20-1 and J usage is TRBJ2-5; 7 nucleotides match TRBD1. This clonotype originated in a newborn girl in good health. Sequenced: cord blood. The CDR3, as DNA: TGCAGTGCTAGGACTACAGGGGAAGAGACCCAGTACTTC. It codes for CSARTTGEETQYF.